Presented here are 5 T cell receptor beta chains from one specimen sequenced in a study of cytomegalovirus exposure and HLA in healthy donors. The study ran its PCR with 60 Vbeta and 13 Jbeta primers. Clones were sequenced by immunoSEQ multiplex PCR, and TCRdb holds only the in-frame ones, with some missing. The sample yields about 150,000 clones, around 79% seen once. Source material: PBMCs. Every receptor here comes from a man in his late teens or twenties in good health and CMV-seronegative.

The J gene is TRBJ1-1, the V gene TRBV6-5; the D is unclear. With 1 base removed from V and 2 bases from J, the gap between germline ends came to 8 bases. The germline V gene has CDR1 MNHEY and CDR2 SVGAGI. The CDR3 runs 14 residues. The CDR3 nucleotides read TGTGCCAGCAGTTACTTAAACAGTAACACTGAAGCTTTCTTT. It encodes CASSYLNSNTEAFF.

The chain joins TRBV30 to TRBJ2-3; possibly TRBD1 for D (6 bases). CDR3 length: 15 amino acids. Trimming took off 0 bases at V and 1 base at J, with 11 bases between the two ends. Per the germline V gene, CDR1 is GTSNPN and CDR2 is SVGIG (reference sequence). The CDR3 region has the DNA TGTGCCTGGAGTGTAGGGGGAGTGGGCACAGATACGCAGTATTTT. Translation gives CAWSVGGVGTDTQYF.

This clone was seen only a few times. This chain connects TRBV11-3 to TRBJ2-1; TRBD2 agrees at 8 bases. The CDR3 has 15 residues. With V trimmed by 5 bases and J by 2 bases, 5 bases remained unmatched. Germline CDR1 and CDR2: SGHNT and YENEEA. In DNA form, the CDR3 reads TGTGCCAGCAGCCCTCAAGCGGGGGCCTACAATGAGCAGTTCTTC. It codes for CASSPQAGAYNEQFF.

This chain links TRBV18 with TRBJ1-3, with D unresolved. This CDR3 comprises 15 residues. Germline CDR1 reads KGHSH; CDR2 reads LQKENI. The germline V and J ends were trimmed by 2 bases and 0 bases, with 8 bases remaining between them. The CDR3: CASSPSVDSGNTIYF. The CDR3 DNA reads as TGTGCCAGCTCACCATCGGTCGACTCTGGAAACACCATATATTTT.

J is TRBJ2-7 and V is TRBV9; possibly TRBD2 for D (5 bases). Germline values: CDR1 SGDLS, CDR2 YYNGEE. V lost 6 bases and J 7 bases, leaving 14 bases between the germline ends. The CDR3 extends over 12 amino acids. The CDR3 here is CASNEGTGEQYF. CDR3 bases: TGTGCCAGCAACGAGGGCACGGGAGAGCAGTACTTC.